This TCR beta chain is drawn from a study of cytotoxic CD8 clonotypes in ibrutinib-treated CLL. About the study: Outcomes included approximately 25 partial and 2 complete responses; after median roughly 71 months, approximately 14 stayed remitted and around 12 progressed. After treatment lasting a median roughly 12 months, range 6 to 36, response samples were collected. Overall study results and limits: Baseline levels of clonality went above those of age-matched healthy donors and moved with circulating CD8+ T-cell counts. Public clonotypes (which were uncommon) either contracted or remained stable on treatment.

Sequencing was performed with immunoSEQ multiplex PCR; in TCRdb, only in-frame clones are kept and a portion is missing. The top ten hold 5.5% to 6% of the sample, which has around 200,000 clones, roughly 77% seen once. Germline assignment: CDR1 SEHNR and CDR2 FQNEAQ (reference sequence). V was clipped by 0 bases and J by 0 bases, with 12 bases between them. The CDR3 is made up of 17 amino acids. For this clone: The antigen is not known.

Specimen: PBMCs, collected after 12 months of ibrutinib treatment. This clonotype originated in a human donor with chronic lymphocytic leukemia. The V call is TRBV7-9, the J call TRBJ1-5; D is undetermined. CDR3 protein: CASSLAPSGGSNQPQHF. CDR3 DNA: TGTGCCAGCAGCTTAGCGCCATCGGGTGGTAGCAATCAGCCCCAGCATTTT.